This entry is about one T cell receptor beta chain. The specificity of this receptor is unknown. There are no base qualities to consult, and no much larger clone falls within one base. The sample's treatment or condition, from its label and the paper: 10-day PBMC culture with coronavirus spike peptide pools or control peptides (ViraFEST assay). The ViraFEST assay was used in the study, in which antigen-specific T cells were expanded with peptide pools and expanded clonotypes were subsequently identified by TCR sequencing. The convalescent patients' positive SARS-CoV-2 PCR tests fell between March and December 2020, which was before the Alpha, Beta and Delta variants emerged in the United States. PBMCs were cultured at approximately 2.1 million per well in IMDM supplemented with around 5.5% human AB serum and about 9.6 IU/ml IL-2, with about 10 ug/ml peptide pools added. On days 3 and 7, half of the culture medium was replaced with fresh IL-2-containing medium. CD4+ T cells were isolated after around 9 days of culture through negative selection using the EasySep CD4+ T cell isolation kit. Ficoll-Paque Plus gradient centrifugation was used to isolate PBMCs from whole blood, and the isolated PBMCs were then either used fresh or cryopreserved at -140C. In general, triplicate wells were set up for every culture condition.

The CDR3 measures 12 amino acids from cysteine to phenylalanine. The only DNA kept is the CDR3, 36 bases in frame from the first base. From a lookup of the germline V gene (reference sequence), CDR1 and CDR2 are LNHDA and SQIVND. Between the V and J ends, shortened by 7 bases and 0 bases respectively, the junction contains 4 bases. The entry originates in a study of vaccination and CD4 T cells after COVID-19 (dated by TCRdb to between 2021 and 2024). Study-wide context: Every convalescent patient had a positive nasal swab PCR test for SARS-CoV-2, with mild disease in nine patients and severe disease in one. The convalescent cohort comprised six males and four females, including two Hispanic individuals, seven Caucasians, two Asians and one multiracial person. Two doses of either the Pfizer-BioNTech BNT162b2 vaccine (n=8) or the Moderna mRNA-1273 vaccine (n=2) were administered to participants. Post-COVID blood samples from convalescent patients were collected a median of roughly 100 days after diagnosis, with a range of 35 to 161 days. The time from the second vaccine dose to post-vaccine blood sampling had a median of roughly 77 days and ranged from roughly 12 to 241 days. Overlapping spike peptide pools from SARS-CoV-2 and from the common cold coronaviruses HCoV-NL63, HCoV-OC43 and HCoV-229E were used as culture stimuli. As controls, cultures received a CEFX viral epitope pool (the positive control), an HIV-1 Nef peptide pool (the negative control), or no peptide at all. In 10 COVID-19 convalescent patients and 4 infection-naive healthy vaccine recipients, researchers compared the spike-specific CD4+ TCR repertoire from before mRNA vaccination with the repertoire from after. Paper-wide results and their limitations: Among convalescent patients, a median about 90% of the SARS-CoV-2-reactive clones seen after vaccination appeared only after vaccination, which suggests priming specific to the vaccine. Of the vaccine-specific clones found in convalescent patients, nearly all (304 of 307) were mono-reactive for SARS-CoV-2 spike instead of being cross-reactive with common cold coronaviruses. The median number of SARS-CoV-2-reactive clonotypes rose from 21 after infection to 35 to 45 after vaccination, but the change was not significant. Only a relatively small number of convalescent patients were included in the study, and early timepoints following natural infection were not analyzed.

Library generation was performed with PCR. DNA from cultured CD4+ T cells was subjected to TCR sequencing with the Oncomine TCR Beta short-read assay at the Johns Hopkins FTIC core. The QIAamp micro DNA kit was used to extract genomic DNA from the cultured CD4+ T cells. Oncomine TCR Beta libraries from cultured CD4+ T cells were pooled using unique dual indexes and sequenced on an Illumina iSeq 100. Concerning the study's data processing: Non-productive sequences were removed, and CDR3s that did not start with C, did not end with F or W, or were shorter than 7 amino acids were discarded. Antigen-specific clonotypes were identified with the MANAFEST web application by comparing peptide-stimulated wells with reference and other culture wells. For a clone to be called positive, the clone needed an FDR below 0.05, an odds ratio above 5, and a productive frequency above 0.1% in at least two of three replicate wells. A clonotype counted as cross-reactive if it showed significant expansion both in the SARS-CoV-2 spike wells and in at least one common cold coronavirus spike condition. Levenshtein distances (stringdist) and unrooted phylogenetic trees (ape) in R version 3.6.1 were used to assess CDR3 homology. The raw public reads went through TCRdb reprocessing: fastp at Q25, MiXCR clone calling, in-frame beta chains kept. Each entry is one CDR3 protein sequence, shown with its most common DNA and genes. The V and J calls here are based on TCRdb, not the publication. Here the sample has about 8,900 distinct CDR3 sequences; 60% to 80% occur a single time. More than 25% of the sample goes to the ten largest clones.

Specimen: CD4+ T cells from blood, cultured in vitro. This chain is built from TRBV19 and TRBJ2-1; too little of a D gene remains to name it. This TCR was recovered from a human donor who had recovered from COVID-19. Here the CDR3 is given as CASIGSYNEQFF. The DNA reads as follows: TGTGCCAGTATCGGCTCCTACAATGAGCAGTTCTTC.